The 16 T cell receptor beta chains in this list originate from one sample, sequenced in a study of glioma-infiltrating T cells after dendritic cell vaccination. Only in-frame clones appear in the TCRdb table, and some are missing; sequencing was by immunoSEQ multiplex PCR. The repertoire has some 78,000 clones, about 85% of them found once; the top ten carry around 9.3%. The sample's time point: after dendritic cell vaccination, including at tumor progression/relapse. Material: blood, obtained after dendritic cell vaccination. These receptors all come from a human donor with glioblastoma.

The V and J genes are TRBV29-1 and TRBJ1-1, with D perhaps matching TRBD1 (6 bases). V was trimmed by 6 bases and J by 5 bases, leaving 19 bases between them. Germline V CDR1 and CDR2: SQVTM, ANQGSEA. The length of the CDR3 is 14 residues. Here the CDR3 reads CSVAGRQVITEAFF. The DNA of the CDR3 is TGCAGCGTCGCAGGAAGACAGGTTATTACTGAAGCTTTCTTT.

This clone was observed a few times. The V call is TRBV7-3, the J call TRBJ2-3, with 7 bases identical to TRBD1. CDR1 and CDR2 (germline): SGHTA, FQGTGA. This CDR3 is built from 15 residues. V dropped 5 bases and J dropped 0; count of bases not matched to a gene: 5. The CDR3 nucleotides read TGTGCCAGCAGCCCACAGGGGCTTAGCACAGATACGCAGTATTTT. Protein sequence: CASSPQGLSTDTQYF. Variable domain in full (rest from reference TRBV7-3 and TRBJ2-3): GAGVSQTPSNKVTEKGKYVELRCDPISGHTALYWYRQSLGQGPEFLIYFQGTGAADDSGLPNDRFFAVRPEGSVSTLKIQRTERGDSAVYLCASSPQGLSTDTQYFGPGTRLTVL.

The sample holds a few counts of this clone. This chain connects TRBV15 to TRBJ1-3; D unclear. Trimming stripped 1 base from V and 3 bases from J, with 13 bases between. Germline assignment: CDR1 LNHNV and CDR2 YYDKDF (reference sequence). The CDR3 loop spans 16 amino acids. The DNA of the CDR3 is TGTGCCACCAGCAGAGGCACCCGGGTAGGTGGAAACACCATATATTTT. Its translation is CATSRGTRVGGNTIYF. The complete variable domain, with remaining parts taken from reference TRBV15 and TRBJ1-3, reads DAMVIQNPRYQVTQFGKPVTLSCSQTLNHNVMYWYQQKSSQAPKLLFHYYDKDFNNEADTPDNFQSRRPNTSFCFLDIRSPGLGDTAMYLCATSRGTRVGGNTIYFGEGSWLTVV.

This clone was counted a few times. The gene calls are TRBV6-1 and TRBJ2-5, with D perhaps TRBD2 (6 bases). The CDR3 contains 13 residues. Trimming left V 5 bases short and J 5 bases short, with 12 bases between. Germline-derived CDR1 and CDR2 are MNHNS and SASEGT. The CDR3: CASSRRVVETQYF. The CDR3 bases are TGTGCCAGCAGTCGGAGGGTTGTGGAGACCCAGTACTTC.

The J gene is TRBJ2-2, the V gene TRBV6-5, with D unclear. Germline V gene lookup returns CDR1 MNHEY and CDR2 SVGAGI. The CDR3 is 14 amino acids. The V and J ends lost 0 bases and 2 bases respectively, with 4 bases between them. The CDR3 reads CASSYSLNTGELFF. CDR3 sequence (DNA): TGTGCCAGCAGTTACTCTCTAAACACCGGGGAGCTGTTTTTT.

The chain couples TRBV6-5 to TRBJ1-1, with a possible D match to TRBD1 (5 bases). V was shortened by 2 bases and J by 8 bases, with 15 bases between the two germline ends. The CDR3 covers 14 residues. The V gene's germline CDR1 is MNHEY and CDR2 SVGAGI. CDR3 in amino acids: CASSYDSGGTEAFF. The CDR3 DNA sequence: TGTGCCAGCAGTTACGATAGTGGGGGGACCGAAGCTTTCTTT.

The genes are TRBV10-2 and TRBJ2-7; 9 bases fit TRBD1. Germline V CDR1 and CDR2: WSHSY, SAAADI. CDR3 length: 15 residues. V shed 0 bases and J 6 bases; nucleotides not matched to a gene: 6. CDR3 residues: CASSESGTGRGEQYF. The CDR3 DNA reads TGCGCCAGCAGTGAGTCCGGGACAGGGAGAGGCGAGCAGTACTTC.

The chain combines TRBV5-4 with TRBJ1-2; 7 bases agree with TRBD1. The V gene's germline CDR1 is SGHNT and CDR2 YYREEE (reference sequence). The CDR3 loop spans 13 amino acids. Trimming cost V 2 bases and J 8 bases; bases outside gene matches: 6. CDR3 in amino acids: CASSLSGGSGYTF. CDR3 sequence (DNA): TGTGCCAGCAGCTTATCAGGGGGGTCCGGCTACACCTTC.

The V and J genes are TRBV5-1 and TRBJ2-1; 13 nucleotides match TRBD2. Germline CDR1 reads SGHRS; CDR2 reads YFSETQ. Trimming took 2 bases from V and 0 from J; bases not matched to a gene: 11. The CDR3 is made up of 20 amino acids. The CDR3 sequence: CASSLGRLAGGQSSYNEQFF. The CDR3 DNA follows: TGCGCCAGCAGCTTAGGTCGACTAGCGGGAGGCCAGAGCTCCTACAATGAGCAGTTCTTC.

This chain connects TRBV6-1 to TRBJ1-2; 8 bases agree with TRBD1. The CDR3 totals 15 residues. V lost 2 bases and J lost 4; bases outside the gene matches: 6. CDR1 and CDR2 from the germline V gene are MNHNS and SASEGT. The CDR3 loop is CASSERGQGSYGYTF. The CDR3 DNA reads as TGTGCCAGCAGTGAACGCGGACAGGGATCCTATGGCTACACCTTC.

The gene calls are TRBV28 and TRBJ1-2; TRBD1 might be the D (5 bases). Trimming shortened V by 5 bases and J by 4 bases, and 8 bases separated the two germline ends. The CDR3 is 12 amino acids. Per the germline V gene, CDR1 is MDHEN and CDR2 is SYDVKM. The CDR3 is CASSPTGYGYTF. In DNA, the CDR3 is TGTGCCAGCAGTCCTACAGGCTATGGCTACACCTTC.

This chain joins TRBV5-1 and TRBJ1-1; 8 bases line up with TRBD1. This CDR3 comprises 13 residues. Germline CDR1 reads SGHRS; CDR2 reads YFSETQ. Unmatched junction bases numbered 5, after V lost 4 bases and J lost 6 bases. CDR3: CASSLRQGPEAFF. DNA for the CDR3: TGCGCCAGCAGCCTGAGACAGGGGCCTGAAGCTTTCTTT.

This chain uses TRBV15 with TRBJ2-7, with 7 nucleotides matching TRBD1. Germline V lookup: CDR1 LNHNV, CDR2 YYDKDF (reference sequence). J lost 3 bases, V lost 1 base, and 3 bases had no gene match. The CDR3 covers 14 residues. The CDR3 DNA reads TGTGCCACCAGCAGAGGCACAGGGGACTACGAGCAGTACTTC. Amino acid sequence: CATSRGTGDYEQYF.

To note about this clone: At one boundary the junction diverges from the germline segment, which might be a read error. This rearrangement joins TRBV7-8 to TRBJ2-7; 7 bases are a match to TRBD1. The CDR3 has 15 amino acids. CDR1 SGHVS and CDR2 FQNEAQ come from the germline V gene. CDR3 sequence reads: CVSSVRQGPSYEQYF. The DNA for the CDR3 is TGTGTCAGCAGCGTAAGACAGGGCCCCTCCTACGAGCAGTACTTC. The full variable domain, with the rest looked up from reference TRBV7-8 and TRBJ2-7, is GAGVSQSPRYKVAKRGQDVALRCDPISGHVSLFWYQQALGQGPEFLTYFQNEAQLDKSGLPSDRFFAERPEGSVSTLKIQRTQQEDSAVYLCVSSVRQGPSYEQYFGPGTRLTVT.

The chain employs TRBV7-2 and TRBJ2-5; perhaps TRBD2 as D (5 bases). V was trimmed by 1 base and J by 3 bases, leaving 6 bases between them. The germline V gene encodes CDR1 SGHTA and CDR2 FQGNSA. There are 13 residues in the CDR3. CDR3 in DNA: TGTGCCAGCAGCTTAGGACTAAAAGAGACCCAGTACTTC. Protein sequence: CASSLGLKETQYF.

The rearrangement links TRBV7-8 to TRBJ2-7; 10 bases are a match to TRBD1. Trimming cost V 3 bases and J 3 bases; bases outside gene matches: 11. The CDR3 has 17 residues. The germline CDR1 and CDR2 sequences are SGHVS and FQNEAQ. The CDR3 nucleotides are TGTGCCAGCAGCTTCCGGGACAGGGGTTTGCAAGACTACGAGCAGTACTTC. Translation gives CASSFRDRGLQDYEQYF.